Each of the 23 T cell receptor beta chains below was sequenced from the same sample in a study of cytomegalovirus exposure and HLA in healthy donors. The primer mix had 60 Vbeta and 13 Jbeta primers. Sequencing was performed with immunoSEQ multiplex PCR; in TCRdb, only in-frame clones are kept and a portion is missing. The data show some 110,000 clones, approximately 81% seen once. Sequencing used PBMCs. These TCRs come from a woman aged 25-40 years in good health and CMV-seronegative.

Notes on this clone: A read error may account for a junction end that differs from germline. The chain recombines TRBV27 with TRBJ2-6, with 7 nucleotides matching TRBD1. This CDR3 comprises 17 residues. From germline, CDR1 is MNHEY and CDR2 SMNVEV (reference sequence). The CDR3 sequence: CASSFVPTGAGANVPTF. The CDR3 DNA reads TGTGCCAGCAGTTTCGTCCCCACAGGGGCCGGGGCCAACGTCCCGACTTTC. The full variable domain, completed using reference TRBV27 and TRBJ2-6, is EAQVTQNPRYLITVTGKKLTVTCSQNMNHEYMSWYRQDPGLGLRQIYYSMNVEVTDKGDVPEGYKVSRKEKRNFPLILESPSPNQTSLYFCASSFVPTGAGANVPTFGAGSRLTVL.

CDR3 sequence: CASSTSRDRGHNEQFF. Written as DNA, the CDR3 is TGTGCCAGCAGCACGAGCCGGGACAGGGGTCACAATGAGCAGTTCTTC. The chain recombines TRBV5-6 with TRBJ2-1, with 10 bases identical to TRBD1. V lost 4 bases to trimming and J lost 5 bases; unmatched junction nucleotides: 9. The CDR3 has 16 residues. CDR1 and CDR2 from the germline V gene are SGHDT and YYEEEE.

The V gene is TRBV6-5, the J gene TRBJ2-7; 10 bases align to TRBD1. Trimming cost V 6 bases and J 1 base; bases outside gene matches: 6. The length of the CDR3 is 15 residues. Germline CDR1 is MNHEY and CDR2 is SVGAGI. The CDR3 protein is CASRDRTGGSYEQYF. In DNA form, the CDR3 reads TGTGCCAGCAGAGACCGGACAGGGGGGTCCTACGAGCAGTACTTC.

The CDR3, as DNA: TGTGCCAGCGGGGACAGGGTAAATCAGCCCCAGCATTTT. This codes for CASGDRVNQPQHF. This chain joins TRBV19 and TRBJ1-5, with 9 positions matching TRBD1. Germline CDR1 reads LNHDA; CDR2 reads SQIVND (reference sequence). V dropped 9 bases and J dropped 4; count of bases not matched to a gene: 4. CDR3 size: 13 residues.

The chain recombines TRBV7-2 with TRBJ2-7, with a possible D match to TRBD1 (5 bases). Trimming removed 6 bases from V and 2 bases from J, with 23 bases in between. Germline V gene data show CDR1 as SGHTA and CDR2 as FQGNSA. The CDR3 sequence is 17 residues long. The CDR3 loop reads CASRLRGLDLGTYEQYF. The DNA of the CDR3 is TGTGCCAGCAGATTAAGGGGCCTCGATTTGGGGACCTACGAGCAGTACTTC.

This chain links TRBV27 with TRBJ2-7; 12 bases are shared with TRBD2. The germline V gene encodes CDR1 MNHEY and CDR2 SMNVEV (reference sequence). CDR3 length: 15 residues. V dropped 7 bases and J dropped 2; count of bases not matched to a gene: 6. The CDR3 protein is CASKTWTSGTYEQYF. CDR3 bases: TGTGCCAGCAAGACTTGGACTAGCGGGACCTACGAGCAGTACTTC.

This clone was recorded a few times. The chain links TRBV5-1 to TRBJ2-1, with a possible D match to TRBD1 (6 bases). With 0 bases removed from V and 7 bases from J, the gap between germline ends came to 14 bases. The germline V gene encodes CDR1 SGHRS and CDR2 YFSETQ. CDR3 size: 15 residues. This chain's CDR3 is CASSLGPGQYNEQFF. CDR3 nucleotides: TGCGCCAGCAGCTTGGGCCCCGGACAGTATAATGAGCAGTTCTTC.

The V and J genes are TRBV28 and TRBJ1-5; TRBD1 agrees at 9 bases. Looked up from germline, CDR1 is MDHEN and CDR2 is SYDVKM. CDR3 length: 14 amino acids. V lost 6 bases and J lost 6; bases outside the gene matches: 6. DNA for the CDR3: TGTGCCAGCAGCAGCGACAGGGGGATTCAGCCCCAGCATTTT. Translating it yields CASSSDRGIQPQHF.

Only a few counts were recorded for this clone. The chain carries TRBV5-1 and TRBJ2-7, with 8 positions matching TRBD1. There are 13 residues in the CDR3. V lost 0 bases to trimming and J lost 6 bases; unmatched junction nucleotides: 2. CDR1 is SGHRS, CDR2 YFSETQ, per germline. In DNA form, the CDR3 reads TGCGCCAGCAGCTTGGATACAGGGGGCGAGCAGTACTTC. It specifies CASSLDTGGEQYF.

The chain employs TRBV5-1 and TRBJ2-2; 11 bases agree with TRBD2. Germline-derived CDR1 and CDR2 are SGHRS and YFSETQ. The CDR3 runs 18 residues. The ends lost 0 bases at V and 1 base at J; junction bases unmatched: 5. The CDR3 reads CASSLDSGRAKNTGELFF. Here the CDR3 DNA reads TGCGCCAGCAGCTTGGATAGCGGGAGGGCCAAGAACACCGGGGAGCTGTTTTTT.

The chain has TRBV15 and TRBJ1-4; no firm D call. The germline V and J ends were trimmed by 1 base and 5 bases, with 11 bases remaining between them. CDR1 is LNHNV, CDR2 YYDKDF, per germline (reference sequence). CDR3 length: 15 residues. This CDR3 is CATSRAKNGNEKLFF. In nucleotides, the CDR3 is TGTGCCACCAGCAGAGCGAAGAACGGGAATGAAAAACTGTTTTTT.

The chain couples TRBV2 to TRBJ1-2; D call uncertain. CDR1 SNHLY and CDR2 FYNNEI come from the germline V gene. CDR3 size: 12 residues. Trimming removed 7 bases at V and 8 bases at J, with 14 bases between. The CDR3 DNA follows: TGTGCCAGCACCCCGGGTCCTGTGGGCTACACCTTC. Translated: CASTPGPVGYTF.

The V gene is TRBV9, the J gene TRBJ2-3; tentative D call: TRBD2 (6 bases). V was clipped by 2 bases and J by 4 bases, with 11 bases between them. The germline V gene has CDR1 SGDLS and CDR2 YYNGEE. The CDR3 loop spans 14 amino acids. CDR3 loop: CASSVRLVSDTQYF. DNA for the CDR3: TGTGCCAGCAGCGTTCGACTAGTTTCAGATACGCAGTATTTT.

This chain uses TRBV28 with TRBJ2-7; TRBD1 aligns across 7 bases. CDR1 and CDR2 (germline): MDHEN, SYDVKM. The V gene end was trimmed by 6 bases and the J gene end by 0 bases; junction bases not matched to a gene: 8. This CDR3 spans 15 amino acids. CDR3 protein: CASSPGTVLSYEQYF. The DNA of the CDR3 is TGTGCCAGCAGCCCCGGGACAGTTCTCTCCTACGAGCAGTACTTC.

J is TRBJ2-5 and V is TRBV11-2, with 9 bases matching TRBD1. CDR1 is SGHAT and CDR2 is FQNNGV in the germline V gene. The J segment lost 5 bases and the V segment lost 5 bases, leaving 9 bases of the junction unmatched. This CDR3 is 15 amino acids long. The CDR3 region is CASSMGQGIAETQYF. The DNA of the CDR3 is TGTGCCAGCAGCATGGGACAGGGAATAGCGGAGACCCAGTACTTC.

A single count supports this clone. V gene TRBV11-3 combines with J gene TRBJ2-3, with D uncertain. In germline, CDR1 is SGHNT, CDR2 YENEEA. The CDR3 loop spans 15 amino acids. The ends were cut back, 6 bases at V and 1 base at J, with 14 bases in the middle. The CDR3 DNA reads TGTGCCAGCAGGCCAAAGCCGGGTCGCACAGATACGCAGTATTTT. Encoded protein: CASRPKPGRTDTQYF.

This clone appeared a single time. In DNA form, the CDR3 reads TGTGCCAGCAGCTGGGCCGCGGGCGGGAGGGCGGTAGGCTACGAGCAGTACTTC. This translates into CASSWAAGGRAVGYEQYF. This rearrangement joins TRBV7-2 to TRBJ2-7; 9 bases agree with TRBD2. Looked up from germline, CDR1 is SGHTA and CDR2 is FQGNSA. J lost 3 bases, V lost 4 bases, and 16 bases had no gene match. The CDR3 is 18 residues long.

This clone appeared a single time. The chain combines TRBV5-1 with TRBJ2-7, with 13 bases fitting TRBD2. CDR3 length: 15 amino acids. Germline assignment: CDR1 SGHRS and CDR2 YFSETQ. J was trimmed by 6 bases and V by 4 bases; bases with no gene match: 7. The CDR3 coding sequence is TGCGCCAGCAGCGAACTAGCGGGGGGGGCCCTCGAGCAGTACTTC. It is translated as CASSELAGGALEQYF.

V is TRBV7-2 and J is TRBJ2-5; D gene unclear. Germline-derived CDR1 and CDR2 are SGHTA and FQGNSA. Trimming pared 2 bases from V and 5 bases from J, leaving 9 bases between. The CDR3 has 13 residues. CDR3 protein: CASSLMMRETQYF. In DNA form, the CDR3 reads TGTGCCAGCAGCTTAATGATGAGGGAGACCCAGTACTTC.

V and J are TRBV4-1 and TRBJ2-7, with TRBD2 identical over 7 bases. The CDR3 is 15 amino acids. CDR1 and CDR2 from the germline V gene are MGHRA and YSYEKL. The junction had 3 bases not matched to a gene; V was cut back by 1 base and J by 0 bases. CDR3 DNA: TGCGCCAGCAGCCAAGGGGGAGGGAGCTCCTACGAGCAGTACTTC. Translation: CASSQGGGSSYEQYF.

This chain connects TRBV10-1 to TRBJ2-5; D is perhaps TRBD2 (5 bases). Germline V gene sequence: CDR1 WNHNN, CDR2 SYGVQD (reference sequence). V was clipped by 2 bases and J by 4 bases, with 14 bases between them. The CDR3 loop spans 15 amino acids. The CDR3 loop reads CASSEGAGVGETQYF. The CDR3 region has the DNA TGCGCCAGCAGTGAGGGAGCCGGGGTTGGAGAGACCCAGTACTTC.

The rearrangement links TRBV9 to TRBJ2-7; 15 bases are a match to TRBD2. The J segment lost 4 bases and the V segment lost 2 bases, leaving 4 bases of the junction unmatched. The CDR3 extends over 16 amino acids. CDR1 and CDR2 (germline): SGDLS, YYNGEE. For the CDR3, the DNA is TGTGCCAGCAGCGTGGGGGGACTAGCGGGAGGATACGAGCAGTACTTC. This gives the protein CASSVGGLAGGYEQYF.

The chain has TRBV7-3 and TRBJ2-7; 10 positions agree with TRBD1. V gave up 0 bases and J gave up 3 bases; unmatched junction bases: 14. CDR1 is SGHTA and CDR2 is FQGTGA in the germline V gene. The CDR3 runs 19 residues. CDR3 in DNA: TGTGCCAGCAGCTTAACGGGACAGGGGCCGGGAACTAAAAACTACGAGCAGTACTTC. Translation: CASSLTGQGPGTKNYEQYF.